One and the same sample provided the 2 T cell receptor beta chains below, sequenced in a study of OX40 agonist ivuxolimab in advanced cancers. Data came from immunoSEQ multiplex PCR; TCRdb stores just in-frame clones and leaves some out. The sample holds about 84,000 clones, 75% to 90% seen once. This specimen was CD4+ or CD8+ T cells sorted from blood, taken in a trial of the OX40 agonist ivuxolimab. Receptors originate from an adult with an advanced solid tumor such as melanoma, head and neck, liver or kidney cancer.

The chain combines TRBV6-6 with TRBJ2-7; D remains ambiguous. V was trimmed by 6 bases and J by 2 bases, leaving 5 bases between them. The germline gives CDR1 MNHNY, CDR2 SVGAGI (reference sequence). The CDR3 runs to 11 residues. DNA for the CDR3: TGTGCCAGCAGAGGCACCTACGAGCAGTACTTC. It codes for CASRGTYEQYF.

The rearrangement joins TRBV9 to TRBJ2-7, with 11 nucleotides matching TRBD2. CDR1 is SGDLS, CDR2 YYNGEE, per germline. V gave up 4 bases and J gave up 3 bases; unmatched junction bases: 6. CDR3 length: 15 residues. CDR3 bases: TGTGCCAGCAGCCCAACTAGCGGGGGTAACTACGAGCAGTACTTC. Its translation: CASSPTSGGNYEQYF.